This T cell receptor (beta chain) originates from a study of blood T cell repertoires in COVID-19. Study summary: Samples taken during acute and convalescent COVID-19 were collected in the United States, Italy and Spain. In each case, the material was cDNA or gDNA derived from T cells, B-cell-depleted T cells, or PBMCs.

Measured with immunoSEQ multiplex PCR; TCRdb has only the in-frame clones, and not every one. The repertoire includes hundreds of thousands of clones, roughly 92% of them detected once, and around 0.84% sits in the top ten. In Seattle, patients joined the study during active infection and were tracked longitudinally. The CDR3 sequence is 15 residues long. V was clipped by 1 base and J by 7 bases; unmatched bases: 5. Germline V gene data show CDR1 as SGHRS and CDR2 as YFSETQ. The receptor was derived from a man aged 55 to 70 with COVID-19, enrolled during active disease. The rearrangement uses TRBV5-1 and TRBJ2-3; TRBD2 matches 11 bases. The sequenced sample was peripheral blood. In DNA, the CDR3 is TGCGCCAGCAGCTTGTCGTCTAGCGGGAGGAATACGCAGTATTTT. It is translated as CASSLSSSGRNTQYF.